This TCR beta chain was retrieved from a study of early T cells in non-severe SARS-CoV-2 infection. Study-wide background: Chains were not paired, and sequencing was done on bulk RNA from unsorted whole blood.

Germline CDR1 reads DFQATT; CDR2 reads SNEGSKA (reference sequence). Between the trimmed V and J ends, which lost 3 bases and 5 bases, there was a span of 10 bases. This CDR3 is 12 amino acids long. Study-wide results and caveats: Lookups in VDJdb leaned toward anti-spike CD8 responses and missed private and CD4 specificities.

Individual cDNA molecules carried attached unique molecular identifiers. TCRdb used MiXCR to reprocess the 5' RACE reads, holding one entry per CDR3 protein. This sample has tens of thousands of distinct CDR3 sequences, with roughly 14% found just once. This clonotype appeared a few times. The antigen remains undetermined. The sample taken for sequencing was whole blood. This sequence originates from an adult who was a healthcare worker with PCR-confirmed SARS-CoV-2 infection or an uninfected control (not recorded which). The rearrangement joins TRBV20-1 to TRBJ2-5, with TRBD1 as a possible D gene (6 bases). CDR3 region: CSARNQGETQYF. CDR3 in DNA: TGCAGTGCTAGGAATCAGGGGGAGACCCAGTACTTC.